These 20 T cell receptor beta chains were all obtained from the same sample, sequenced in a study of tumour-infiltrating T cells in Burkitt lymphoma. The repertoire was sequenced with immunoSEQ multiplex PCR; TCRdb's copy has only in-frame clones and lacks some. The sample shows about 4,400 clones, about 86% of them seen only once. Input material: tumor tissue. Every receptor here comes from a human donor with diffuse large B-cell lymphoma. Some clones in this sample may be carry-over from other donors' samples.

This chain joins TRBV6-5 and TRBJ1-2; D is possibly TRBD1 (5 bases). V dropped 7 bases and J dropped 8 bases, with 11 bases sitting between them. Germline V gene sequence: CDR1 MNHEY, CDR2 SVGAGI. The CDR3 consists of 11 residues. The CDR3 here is CASTQGDGYTF. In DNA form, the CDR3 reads TGTGCCAGCACCCAGGGTGACGGCTACACCTTC.

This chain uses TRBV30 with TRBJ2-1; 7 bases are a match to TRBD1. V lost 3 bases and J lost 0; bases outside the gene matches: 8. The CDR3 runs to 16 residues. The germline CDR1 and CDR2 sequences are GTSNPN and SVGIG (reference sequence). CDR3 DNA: TGTGCCTGGAGCAACAGGGGCTCAAGCTCCTACAATGAGCAGTTCTTC. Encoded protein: CAWSNRGSSSYNEQFF. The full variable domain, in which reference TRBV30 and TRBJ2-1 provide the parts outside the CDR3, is SQTIHQWPATLVQPVGSPLSLECTVEGTSNPNLYWYRQAAGRGLQLLFYSVGIGQISSEVPQNLSASRPQDRQFILSSKKLLLSDSGFYLCAWSNRGSSSYNEQFFGPGTRLTVL.

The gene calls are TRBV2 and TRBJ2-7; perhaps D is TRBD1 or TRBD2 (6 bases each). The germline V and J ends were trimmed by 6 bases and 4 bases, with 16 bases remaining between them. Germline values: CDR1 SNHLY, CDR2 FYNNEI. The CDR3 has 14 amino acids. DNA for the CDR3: TGTGCCAGCAGAGGCTTAAGGGGGAGGTACGAGCAGTACTTC. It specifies CASRGLRGRYEQYF.

The CDR3 DNA reads TGTGCCAGCAGCCCCGACCCTCGGGCAGGGGGTGAGCAGTTCTTC. This sequence encodes CASSPDPRAGGEQFF. This sequence joins TRBV5-6 and TRBJ2-1; 7 bases agree with TRBD1. CDR3 length: 15 residues. CDR1 is SGHDT and CDR2 is YYEEEE in the germline V gene. V was pared by 4 bases and J by 9 bases, with 13 bases of the junction left unmatched.

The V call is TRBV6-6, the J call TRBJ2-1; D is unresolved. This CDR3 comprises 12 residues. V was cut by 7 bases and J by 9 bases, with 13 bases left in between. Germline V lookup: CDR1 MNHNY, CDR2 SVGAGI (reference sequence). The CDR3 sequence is CASTKLSGEQFF. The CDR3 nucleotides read TGTGCCAGCACCAAGCTTTCAGGTGAGCAGTTCTTC.

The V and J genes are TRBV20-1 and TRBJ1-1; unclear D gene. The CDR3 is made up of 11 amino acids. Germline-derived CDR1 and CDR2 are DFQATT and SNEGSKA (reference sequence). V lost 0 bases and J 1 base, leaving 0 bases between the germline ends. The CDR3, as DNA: TGCAGTGCTAGAGAGAACACTGAAGCTTTCTTT. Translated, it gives CSARENTEAFF.

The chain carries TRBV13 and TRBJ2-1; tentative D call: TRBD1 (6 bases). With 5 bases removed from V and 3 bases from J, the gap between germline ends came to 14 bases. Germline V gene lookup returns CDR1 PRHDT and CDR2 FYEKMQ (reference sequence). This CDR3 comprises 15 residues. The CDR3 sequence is CASSTHRVVYNEQFF. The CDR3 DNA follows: TGTGCCAGCAGCACCCACAGGGTGGTCTACAATGAGCAGTTCTTC.

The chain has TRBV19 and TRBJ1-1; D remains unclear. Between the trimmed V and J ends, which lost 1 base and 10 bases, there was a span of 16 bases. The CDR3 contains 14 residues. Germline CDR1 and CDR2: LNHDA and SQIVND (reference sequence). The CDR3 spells CASSIVPGPERAFF. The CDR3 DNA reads TGTGCCAGTAGTATAGTCCCAGGCCCAGAAAGAGCTTTCTTT.

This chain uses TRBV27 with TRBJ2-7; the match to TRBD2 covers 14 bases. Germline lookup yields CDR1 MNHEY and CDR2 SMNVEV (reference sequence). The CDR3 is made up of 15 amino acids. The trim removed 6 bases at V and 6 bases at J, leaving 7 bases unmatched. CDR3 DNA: TGTGCCAGCAGCCTGGGACTAGCGGGAGTCGGCGAGCAGTACTTC. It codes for CASSLGLAGVGEQYF.

The CDR3 here is CASNRDFQPQHF. The CDR3 bases are TGTGCCAGCAACCGGGACTTTCAGCCCCAGCATTTT. V is TRBV2 and J is TRBJ1-5; D might be TRBD1 (5 bases). The CDR3 is 12 residues long. Germline V gene sequence: CDR1 SNHLY, CDR2 FYNNEI. V dropped 7 bases and J dropped 6 bases, with 10 bases sitting between them. The variable domain in full, completed from reference TRBV2 and TRBJ1-5, reads EPEVTQTPSHQVTQMGQEVILRCVPISNHLYFYWYRQILGQKVEFLVSFYNNEISEKSEIFDDQFSVERPDGSNFTLKIRSTKLEDSAMYFCASNRDFQPQHFGDGTRLSIL.

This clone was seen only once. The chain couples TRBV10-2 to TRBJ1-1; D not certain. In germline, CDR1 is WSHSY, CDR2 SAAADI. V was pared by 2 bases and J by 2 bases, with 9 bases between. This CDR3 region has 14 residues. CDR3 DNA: TGCGCCAGCAGTGAGGACGGAATAAACACTGAAGCTTTCTTT. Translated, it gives CASSEDGINTEAFF.

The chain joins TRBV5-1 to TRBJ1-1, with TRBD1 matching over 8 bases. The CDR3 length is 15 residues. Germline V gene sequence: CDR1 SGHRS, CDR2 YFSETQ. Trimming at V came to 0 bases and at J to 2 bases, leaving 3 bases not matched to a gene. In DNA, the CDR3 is TGCGCCAGCAGCTTGGGCGGACAGGGCAACACTGAAGCTTTCTTT. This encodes CASSLGGQGNTEAFF.

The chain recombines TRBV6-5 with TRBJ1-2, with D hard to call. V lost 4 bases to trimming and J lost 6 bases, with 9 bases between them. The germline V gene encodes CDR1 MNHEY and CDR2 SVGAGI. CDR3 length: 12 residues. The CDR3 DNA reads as TGTGCCAGCAGTTCCCGGTGGGATGGCTACACCTTC. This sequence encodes CASSSRWDGYTF.

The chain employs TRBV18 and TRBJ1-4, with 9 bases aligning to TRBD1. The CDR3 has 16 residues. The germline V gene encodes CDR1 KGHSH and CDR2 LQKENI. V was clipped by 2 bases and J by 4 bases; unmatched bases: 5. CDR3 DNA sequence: TGTGCCAGCTCACCATCGCCGACAGGGGGTAATGAAAAACTGTTTTTT. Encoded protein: CASSPSPTGGNEKLFF.

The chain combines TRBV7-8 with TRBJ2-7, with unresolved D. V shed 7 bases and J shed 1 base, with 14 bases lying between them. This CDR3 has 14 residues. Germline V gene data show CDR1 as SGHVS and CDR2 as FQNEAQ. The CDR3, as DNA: TGTGCCAGCACCCTTTCGTACAGATCCTACGAGCAGTACTTC. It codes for CASTLSYRSYEQYF.

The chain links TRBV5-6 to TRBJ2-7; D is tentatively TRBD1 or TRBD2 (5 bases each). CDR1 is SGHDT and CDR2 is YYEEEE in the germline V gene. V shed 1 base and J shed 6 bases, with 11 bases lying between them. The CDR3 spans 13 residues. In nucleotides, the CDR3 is TGTGCCAGCAGCTTGCCAGGGAGTCCCGAGCAGTACTTC. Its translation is CASSLPGSPEQYF.

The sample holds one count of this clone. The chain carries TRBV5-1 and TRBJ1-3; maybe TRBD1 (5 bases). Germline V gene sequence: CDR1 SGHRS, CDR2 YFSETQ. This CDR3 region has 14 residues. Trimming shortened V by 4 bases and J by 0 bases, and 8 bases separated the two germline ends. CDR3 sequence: CASSDTGSGNTIYF. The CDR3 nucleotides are TGCGCCAGCAGCGATACAGGCTCTGGAAACACCATATATTTT.

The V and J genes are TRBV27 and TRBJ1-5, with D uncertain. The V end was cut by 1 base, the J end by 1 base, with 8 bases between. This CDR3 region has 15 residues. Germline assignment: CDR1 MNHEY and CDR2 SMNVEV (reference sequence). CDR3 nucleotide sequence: TGTGCCAGCAGTTTATTGGGTGGCAGCAATCAGCCCCAGCATTTT. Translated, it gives CASSLLGGSNQPQHF.

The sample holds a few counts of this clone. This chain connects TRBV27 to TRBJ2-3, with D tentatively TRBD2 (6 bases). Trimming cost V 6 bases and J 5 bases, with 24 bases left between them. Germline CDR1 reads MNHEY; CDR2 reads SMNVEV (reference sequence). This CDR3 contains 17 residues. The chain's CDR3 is CASSRRTKEGKQDTQYF. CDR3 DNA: TGTGCCAGCAGCCGAAGGACTAAGGAAGGGAAGCAAGATACGCAGTATTTT.

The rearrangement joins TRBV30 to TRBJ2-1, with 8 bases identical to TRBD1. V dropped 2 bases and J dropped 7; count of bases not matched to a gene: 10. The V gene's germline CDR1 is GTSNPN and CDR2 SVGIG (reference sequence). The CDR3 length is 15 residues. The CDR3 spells CAWSPIITGGNEQFF. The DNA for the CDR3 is TGTGCCTGGAGTCCCATCATCACAGGGGGAAATGAGCAGTTCTTC.